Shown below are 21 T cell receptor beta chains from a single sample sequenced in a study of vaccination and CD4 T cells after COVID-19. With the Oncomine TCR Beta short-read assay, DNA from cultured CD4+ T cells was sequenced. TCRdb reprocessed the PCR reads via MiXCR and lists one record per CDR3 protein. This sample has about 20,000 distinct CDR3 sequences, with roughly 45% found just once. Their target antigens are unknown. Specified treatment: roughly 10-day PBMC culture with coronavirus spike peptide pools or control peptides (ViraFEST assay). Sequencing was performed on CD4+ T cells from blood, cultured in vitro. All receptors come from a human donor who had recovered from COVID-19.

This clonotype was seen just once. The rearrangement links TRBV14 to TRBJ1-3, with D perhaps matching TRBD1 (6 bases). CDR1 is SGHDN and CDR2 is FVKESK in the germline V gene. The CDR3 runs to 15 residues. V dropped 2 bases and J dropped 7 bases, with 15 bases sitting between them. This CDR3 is CASSQTAGAHNTIYF. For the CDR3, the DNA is TGTGCCAGCAGCCAAACGGCGGGGGCCCATAACACCATATATTTT.

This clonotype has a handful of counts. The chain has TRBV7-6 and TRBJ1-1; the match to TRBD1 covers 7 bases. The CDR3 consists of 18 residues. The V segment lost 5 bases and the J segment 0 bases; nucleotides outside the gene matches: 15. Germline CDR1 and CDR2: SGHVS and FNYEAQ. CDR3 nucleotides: TGTGCCAGCAGCGTAGGATGGGGGGACAGCCTCATGAACACTGAAGCTTTCTTT. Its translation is CASSVGWGDSLMNTEAFF. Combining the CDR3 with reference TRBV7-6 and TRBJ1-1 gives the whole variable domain GAGVSQSPRYKVTKRGQDVALRCDPISGHVSLYWYRQALGQGPEFLTYFNYEAQQDKSGLPNDRFSAERPEGSISTLTIQRTEQRDSAMYRCASSVGWGDSLMNTEAFFGQGTRLTVV.

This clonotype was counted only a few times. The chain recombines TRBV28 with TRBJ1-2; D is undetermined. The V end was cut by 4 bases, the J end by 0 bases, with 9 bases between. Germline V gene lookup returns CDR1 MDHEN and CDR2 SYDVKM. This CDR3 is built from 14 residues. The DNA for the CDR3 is TGTGCCAGCAGTTCCCGGGGTACTAACTATGGCTACACCTTC. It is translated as CASSSRGTNYGYTF.

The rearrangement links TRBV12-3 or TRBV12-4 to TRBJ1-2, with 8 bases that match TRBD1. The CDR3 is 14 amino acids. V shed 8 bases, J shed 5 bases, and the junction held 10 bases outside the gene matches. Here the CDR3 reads CASRTTGTGYGYTF. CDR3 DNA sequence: TGTGCCAGCCGAACTACCGGGACAGGTTATGGCTACACCTTC.

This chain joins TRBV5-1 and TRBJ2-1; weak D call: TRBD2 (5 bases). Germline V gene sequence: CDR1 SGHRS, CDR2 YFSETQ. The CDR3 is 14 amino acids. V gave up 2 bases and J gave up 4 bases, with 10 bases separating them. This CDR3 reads CASSFGVLYNEQFF. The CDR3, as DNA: TGCGCCAGCAGCTTCGGGGTTTTGTACAATGAGCAGTTCTTC.

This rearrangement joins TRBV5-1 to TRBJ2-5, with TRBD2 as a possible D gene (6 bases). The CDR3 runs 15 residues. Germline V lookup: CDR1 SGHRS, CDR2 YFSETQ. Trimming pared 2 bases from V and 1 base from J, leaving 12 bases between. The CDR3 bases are TGCGCCAGCAGCTTCGGCGGGGCGCGCCAAGAGACCCAGTACTTC. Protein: CASSFGGARQETQYF.

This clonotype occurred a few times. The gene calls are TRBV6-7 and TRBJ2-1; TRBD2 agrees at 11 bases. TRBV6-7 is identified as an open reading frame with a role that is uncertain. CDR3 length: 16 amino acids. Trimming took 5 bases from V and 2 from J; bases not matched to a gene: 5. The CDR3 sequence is CASSTLGLAAYNEQFF. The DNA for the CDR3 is TGTGCCAGCAGTACTCTGGGACTAGCGGCCTACAATGAGCAGTTCTTC.

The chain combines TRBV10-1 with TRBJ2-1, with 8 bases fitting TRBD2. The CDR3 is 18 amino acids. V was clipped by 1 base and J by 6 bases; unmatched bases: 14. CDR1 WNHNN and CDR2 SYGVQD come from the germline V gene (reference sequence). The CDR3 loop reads CASSEWGSGTAGPNEQFF. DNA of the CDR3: TGCGCCAGCAGTGAGTGGGGTAGCGGGACGGCCGGCCCCAATGAGCAGTTCTTC.

CDR3 amino acids: CAISGSEETQYF. The CDR3 coding sequence is TGTGCCATCAGTGGAAGTGAAGAGACCCAGTACTTC. The gene calls are TRBV10-3 and TRBJ2-5; no reliable D call. CDR1 is ENHRY and CDR2 is SYGVKD in the germline V gene. The ends were cut back, 4 bases at V and 3 bases at J, with 6 bases in the middle. This CDR3 region has 12 residues.

CDR3 in DNA: TGCAGCGTTGAAACAAGGACAGGGGCTACGGGCTACACCTTC. It codes for CSVETRTGATGYTF. The chain combines TRBV29-1 with TRBJ1-2; the match to TRBD1 covers 9 bases. Germline V CDR1 and CDR2: SQVTM, ANQGSEA. J was trimmed by 8 bases and V by 2 bases; bases with no gene match: 9. This CDR3 comprises 14 residues.

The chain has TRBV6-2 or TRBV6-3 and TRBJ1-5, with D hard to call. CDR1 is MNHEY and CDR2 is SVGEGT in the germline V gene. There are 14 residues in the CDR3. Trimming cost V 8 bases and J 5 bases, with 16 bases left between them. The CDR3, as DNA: TGTGCCAGCGGGAGAGCGCTCCTTGATCAGCCCCAGCATTTT. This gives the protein CASGRALLDQPQHF.

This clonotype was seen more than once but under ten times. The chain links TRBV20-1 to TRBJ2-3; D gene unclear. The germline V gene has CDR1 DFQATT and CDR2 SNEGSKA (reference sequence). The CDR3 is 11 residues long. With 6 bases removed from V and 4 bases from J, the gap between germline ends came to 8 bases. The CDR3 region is CSAPTPDTQYF. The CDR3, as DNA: TGCAGTGCCCCTACCCCAGATACGCAGTATTTT.

The DNA of the CDR3 is TGTGCCAGCATCCCTAGGGGGGGTTTCGAAGCTTTCTTT. As protein: CASIPRGGFEAFF. The genes are TRBV28 and TRBJ1-1, with D perhaps matching TRBD1 (6 bases). The ends were cut back, 7 bases at V and 8 bases at J, with 17 bases in the middle. Germline assignment: CDR1 MDHEN and CDR2 SYDVKM. CDR3 length equals 13 residues.

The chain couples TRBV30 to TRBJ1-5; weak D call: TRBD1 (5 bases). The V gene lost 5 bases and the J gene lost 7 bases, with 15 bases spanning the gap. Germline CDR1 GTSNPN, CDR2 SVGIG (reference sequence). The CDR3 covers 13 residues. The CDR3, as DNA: TGTGCCTGGTCCGGGGGTTCAAGGCAGCCCCAGCATTTT. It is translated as CAWSGGSRQPQHF.

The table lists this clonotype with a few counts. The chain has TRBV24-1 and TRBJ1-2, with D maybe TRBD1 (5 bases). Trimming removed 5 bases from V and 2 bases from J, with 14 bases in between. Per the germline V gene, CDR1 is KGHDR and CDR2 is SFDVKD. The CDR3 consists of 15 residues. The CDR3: CATSGGPYINYGYTF. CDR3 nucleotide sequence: TGTGCCACCAGTGGGGGACCGTACATCAACTATGGCTACACCTTC.

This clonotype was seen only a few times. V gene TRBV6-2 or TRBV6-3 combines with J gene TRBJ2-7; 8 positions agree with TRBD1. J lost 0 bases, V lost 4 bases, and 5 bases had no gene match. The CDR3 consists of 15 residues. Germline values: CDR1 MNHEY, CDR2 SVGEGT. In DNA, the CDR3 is TGTGCCAGCAGTTCCCGGGACAGGAGCTCCTACGAGCAGTACTTC. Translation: CASSSRDRSSYEQYF.

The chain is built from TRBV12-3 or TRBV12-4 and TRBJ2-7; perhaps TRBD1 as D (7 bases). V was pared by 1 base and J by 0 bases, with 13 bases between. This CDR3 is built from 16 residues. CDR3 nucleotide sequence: TGTGCCAGCAGTTTAGGTGGCAGGGGGGTCTCCTACGAGCAGTACTTC. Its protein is CASSLGGRGVSYEQYF.

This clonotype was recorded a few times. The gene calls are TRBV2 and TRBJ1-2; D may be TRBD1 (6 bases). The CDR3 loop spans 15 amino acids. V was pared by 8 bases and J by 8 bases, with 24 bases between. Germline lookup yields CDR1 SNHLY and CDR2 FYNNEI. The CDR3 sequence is CASRWDRQVERGYTF. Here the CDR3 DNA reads TGTGCCAGCCGTTGGGATAGACAGGTCGAGCGCGGCTACACCTTC.

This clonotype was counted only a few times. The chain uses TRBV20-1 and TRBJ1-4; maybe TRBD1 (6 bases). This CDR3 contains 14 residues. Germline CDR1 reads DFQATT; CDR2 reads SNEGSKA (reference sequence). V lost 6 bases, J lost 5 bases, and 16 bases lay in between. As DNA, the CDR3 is TGCAGTGCCCCTGGGAGGGGGGACAATGAAAAACTGTTTTTT. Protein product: CSAPGRGDNEKLFF.

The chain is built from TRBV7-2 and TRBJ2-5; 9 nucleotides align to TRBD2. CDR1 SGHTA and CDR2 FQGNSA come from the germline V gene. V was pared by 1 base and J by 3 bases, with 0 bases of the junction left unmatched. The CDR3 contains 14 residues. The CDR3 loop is CASSLGLAEETQYF. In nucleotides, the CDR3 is TGTGCCAGCAGCTTAGGACTAGCGGAAGAGACCCAGTACTTC.

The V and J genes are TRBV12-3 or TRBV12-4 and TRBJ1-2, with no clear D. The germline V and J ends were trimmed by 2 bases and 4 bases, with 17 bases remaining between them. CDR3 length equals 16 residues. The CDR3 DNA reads TGTGCCAGCAGTTTATTACCGGCGGAGCCCCTCTATGGCTACACCTTC. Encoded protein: CASSLLPAEPLYGYTF.